This T cell receptor beta chain was profiled in a study of blood T cells in healthy people across ages. The table lists this clonotype with many counts. PCR was performed a second time for 7 to 11 cycles using a sample-barcoded 5' primer and a J-beta primer mix. TCRdb reprocessed the 5' RACE reads with MiXCR, giving one entry per CDR3 protein. In the table there are about 1.8 million distinct CDR3 sequences, roughly 52% of which are singletons. Every sample yielded at least 6.5 million isolated PBMCs. The V gene lost 2 bases and the J gene lost 7 bases, with 12 bases spanning the gap. The CDR3 runs to 14 residues.

Sequences were obtained from blood. The TCR originated in a woman aged 35 to 49 in good health. The chain combines TRBV12-3 or TRBV12-4 with TRBJ2-4; D unclear. The CDR3 sequence is CASSLSPVVNIQYF. In DNA form, the CDR3 reads TGTGCCAGCAGTTTATCACCCGTTGTGAACATTCAGTACTTC.